The rows below give T cell receptor beta chains drawn from one sample of a study of regulatory T cells in long-lasting Graves disease. TCRdb fed the multiplex PCR reads into MiXCR, producing one record per CDR3 protein. The table has around 250,000 distinct CDR3 sequences, around 21% seen once. Source: peripheral blood mononuclear cells (PBMCs), taken at new diagnosis, from a patient treated with antithyroid drugs. The receptors originated from a female donor with Graves disease. CDR3s include the opening cysteine and the closing phenylalanine or tryptophan. A D gene is named only where the DNA matches it firmly. Rows may omit the clone size; those that give it use once, few, many or a size class.

cdr3_aa cdr3_nt v_call clone_size d_call j_call
CASSGGQGLDGYTF TGCGCCAGCAGCGGCGGACAGGGATTGGATGGCTACACCTTC TRBV5-1 many TRBD1 TRBJ1-2
CASSLGLLGVNYEQYF TGTGCCAGCAGCTTAGGGCTATTGGGAGTTAATTACGAGCAGTACTTC TRBV11-2 many - TRBJ2-7
CASSLVRGSSTDTQYF TGTGCCAGCAGCTTAGTCAGGGGGTCTAGCACAGATACGCAGTATTTT TRBV7-3 many TRBD1 TRBJ2-3
CASSAPPDREETQYF TGTGCCAGCAGTGCCCCCCCGGACAGGGAAGAGACCCAGTACTTC TRBV12-3/TRBV12-4 many TRBD1 TRBJ2-5
CASSLGQLQETQYF TGTGCCAGCAGCTTGGGTCAGCTACAAGAGACCCAGTACTTC TRBV5-4 - - TRBJ2-5
CASSFFREGEQYF TGTGCCAGCAGTTTTTTCCGGGAGGGCGAGCAGTACTTC TRBV12-3/TRBV12-4 many TRBD2 TRBJ2-7
CAITSPGRGKLYEQYF TGTGCCATCACCAGCCCCGGAAGGGGCAAGCTCTACGAGCAGTACTTC TRBV19 many - TRBJ2-7
CASSFSYGSSSGANVLTF TGTGCCAGCAGCTTTTCCTACGGATCCAGCTCTGGGGCCAACGTCCTGACTTTC TRBV7-8 few - TRBJ2-6
CSARGSSNSYEQYF TGCAGTGCTAGAGGTTCCTCGAACTCCTACGAGCAGTACTTC TRBV20-1 many - TRBJ2-7
CASSLVGQGASDTQYF TGTGCCAGCAGCTTAGTTGGACAGGGGGCCTCAGATACGCAGTATTTT TRBV7-2 many TRBD1 TRBJ2-3
CSASKESFEQYF TGCAGTGCTAGTAAGGAGAGTTTTGAGCAGTACTTC TRBV20-1 many - TRBJ2-7
CASSFWGSYEQYF TGTGCCAGCAGTTTCTGGGGATCGTACGAGCAGTACTTC TRBV12-3/TRBV12-4 many - TRBJ2-7
CSVDPGQGELRAFF TGCAGCGTTGACCCGGGACAGGGTGAGTTGCGAGCTTTCTTT TRBV29-1 many TRBD1 TRBJ1-1
CAISERQGLGQPQHF TGTGCCATCAGTGAGCGACAGGGCCTCGGTCAGCCCCAGCATTTT TRBV10-3 - TRBD1 TRBJ1-5
CASSLTGTDTQYF TGTGCCAGCAGCCTCACTGGCACAGATACGCAGTATTTT TRBV7-6 - - TRBJ2-3
CASSSEWDGLAGGPADTQYF TGTGCCAGCAGCTCAGAGTGGGACGGACTAGCGGGAGGGCCGGCAGATACGCAGTATTTT TRBV7-9 - TRBD2 TRBJ2-3
CSARVVGRDSYEQYF TGCAGTGCTAGAGTGGTCGGACGCGATTCCTACGAGCAGTACTTC TRBV20-1 once - TRBJ2-7
CASSGGQGASSYEQYF TGCGCCAGCAGCGGAGGACAGGGGGCGAGCTCCTACGAGCAGTACTTC TRBV5-1 - TRBD1 TRBJ2-7
CASSIDALLGNTIYF TGTGCCAGTAGTATAGACGCCCTCTTGGGAAACACCATATATTTT TRBV19 - - TRBJ1-3
CASRFSSGTYNEQFF TGCGCCAGCAGGTTCTCTAGCGGAACTTACAATGAGCAGTTCTTC TRBV5-1 many TRBD2 TRBJ2-1
CASSQQPWGGGNEQFF TGTGCCAGCAGCCAGCAACCTTGGGGAGGTGGTAATGAGCAGTTCTTC TRBV4-2 many - TRBJ2-1
CAIRPRTGDYEQYF TGTGCCATCAGGCCGAGGACAGGGGACTACGAGCAGTACTTC TRBV10-3 many TRBD1 TRBJ2-7
CASSPRVAGGIHEQFF TGCGCCAGCAGCCCTAGGGTAGCGGGAGGGATTCATGAGCAGTTCTTC TRBV5-1 many TRBD2 TRBJ2-1
CASSLAGRYEQYF TGTGCCAGCAGCTTGGCGGGCCGCTACGAGCAGTACTTC TRBV5-8 - - TRBJ2-7
CASSFSPGQGNRGYTF TGTGCCAGCAGCTTTAGTCCGGGACAGGGGAATAGGGGCTACACCTTC TRBV7-8 many TRBD1 TRBJ1-2
CASRPGTGERYEQYF TGTGCCAGCAGACCCGGGACAGGGGAAAGGTACGAGCAGTACTTC TRBV6-1 many TRBD1 TRBJ2-7
CASSEYVGRGGYTF TGTGCCAGCAGTGAATATGTGGGACGGGGCGGCTACACCTTC TRBV6-1 few - TRBJ1-2
CASSESNEQFF TGCGCCAGCAGTGAGTCGAATGAGCAGTTCTTC TRBV10-1 - - TRBJ2-1
CASSLGGAGGYEQYF TGTGCCAGCAGCTTAGGAGGGGCGGGAGGCTACGAGCAGTACTTC TRBV7-8 many TRBD2 TRBJ2-7
CASSLATSGGEETQYF TGTGCCAGCAGCTTAGCTACTAGCGGGGGGGAAGAGACCCAGTACTTC TRBV7-2 - TRBD2 TRBJ2-5
CSDRGSSRQDTQYF TGCAGCGACCGGGGGTCTTCGAGGCAAGATACGCAGTATTTT TRBV29-1 many - TRBJ2-3
CASSQGLAGRAEAFF TGCGCCAGCAGCCAAGGGCTGGCAGGGAGGGCTGAAGCTTTCTTT TRBV4-3 many - TRBJ1-1
CASSRTGTVTGELFF TGTGCCAGCAGTCGAACCGGGACAGTCACCGGGGAGCTGTTTTTT TRBV7-3 few TRBD1 TRBJ2-2
CASSLPGLGAYEQYF TGTGCCAGCAGCTTACCGGGATTAGGGGCCTACGAGCAGTACTTC TRBV7-2 many - TRBJ2-7
CASSRRQASYEQYF TGTGCCAGCAGCCGTCGACAGGCCTCCTACGAGCAGTACTTC TRBV12-3/TRBV12-4 - - TRBJ2-7
CSANGGTGSSGANVLTF TGCAGTGCTAATGGTGGGACAGGGTCCTCTGGGGCCAACGTCCTGACTTTC TRBV20-1 many TRBD1 TRBJ2-6
CASSVGSFGETQYF TGTGCCAGCAGCGTAGGCAGCTTTGGAGAGACCCAGTACTTC TRBV9 many - TRBJ2-5
CASRYILRGRVKADTQYF TGTGCCAGCAGATATATTCTACGCGGGAGGGTAAAGGCCGATACGCAGTATTTT TRBV6-2/TRBV6-3 many TRBD2 TRBJ2-3
CASSSGAAQETQYF TGTGCCAGCAGCTCTGGCGCTGCCCAAGAGACCCAGTACTTC TRBV11-3 many - TRBJ2-5
CASSPRQGYETQYF TGTGCCAGCTCACCGAGACAGGGGTACGAGACCCAGTACTTC TRBV18 many TRBD1 TRBJ2-5
CASSIAPGSSYEQYF TGTGCCAGTAGTATAGCCCCTGGGAGCTCCTACGAGCAGTACTTC TRBV19 few - TRBJ2-7
CASRLGTDTQYF TGTGCCAGCAGACTAGGCACAGATACGCAGTATTTT TRBV6-2/TRBV6-3 few - TRBJ2-3
CASSQPRRGSNPGYTF TGTGCCAGCAGTCAACCAAGGCGTGGGTCCAACCCCGGCTACACCTTC TRBV6-1 many - TRBJ1-2
CASSFGLGRGSTDTQYF TGTGCCAGCAGCTTTGGACTAGGCCGGGGGAGCACAGATACGCAGTATTTT TRBV11-2 many TRBD2 TRBJ2-3
CASSLRDSDGYTF TGTGCCAGCAGCTTAAGGGACAGCGATGGCTACACCTTC TRBV7-3 many TRBD1 TRBJ1-2
CASSFLTASVSTEAFF TGTGCCAGCAGCTTTTTGACAGCCAGCGTGTCGACTGAAGCTTTCTTT TRBV5-5 many - TRBJ1-1
CSARDYYEQFF TGCAGTGCTAGAGACTATTATGAGCAGTTCTTC TRBV20-1 many - TRBJ2-1
CASSRDSSNQPQHF TGTGCCAGCAGCCGGGACAGTAGCAATCAGCCCCAGCATTTT TRBV7-9 many TRBD1 TRBJ1-5